This T cell receptor beta chain emerged from a study of liver allograft versus peripheral blood T cells. Across the whole study: The study compared liver allograft T cell receptor repertoires against peripheral blood repertoires of liver transplant recipients. Study observations and caveats: Intragraft T cell receptor repertoires of liver allografts were reportedly distinct from those in peripheral blood.

Germline CDR1 reads SQVTM; CDR2 reads ANQGSEA. Trimming pared 8 bases from V and 11 bases from J, leaving 21 bases between. This CDR3 is 12 amino acids long. Each CDR3 protein is one row after TCRdb ran MiXCR on the reads. The table has 6,000 to 7,000 distinct CDR3 sequences, approximately 18% seen once. This clonotype is medium-sized in the sample. Its antigen is unknown. This TCR came from a human patient who had a liver transplant. Some of the T cells might come from the graft donor. The chain has TRBV29-1 and TRBJ1-1, with a weak D call TRBD1 (6 bases). CDR3 loop: CSTWGGAIGAFF. The DNA of the CDR3 is TGCAGCACCTGGGGGGGGGCAATTGGGGCTTTCTTT.